The rows below give T cell receptor beta chains drawn from one sample of a study of vaccination effects on CD4 cells after COVID-19. These receptors are not linked to any known antigen. The repertoire was sequenced with immunoSEQ multiplex PCR; TCRdb's copy has only in-frame clones and lacks some. The sample holds 25,000 to 35,000 clones, 65% seen once. Material: CD4+ T cells from PBMCs cultured with SARS-CoV-2 spike peptides, obtained after COVID-19 vaccination. These receptors came from a human donor who received a COVID-19 vaccine. CDR3s include the opening cysteine and the closing phenylalanine or tryptophan. Each record gives: D gene, V gene, clone size, J gene, CDR3 protein, CDR3 DNA. The D gene is left open where the match is weak. Not all rows give a size; the values are once, few, many and, for expanded clones, a class.

D gene: -
V gene: TRBV6-5
clone size: -
J gene: TRBJ1-1
CDR3 protein: CASSDSRNTEAFF
CDR3 DNA: TGTGCCAGCAGTGACTCGCGAAACACTGAAGCTTTCTTT

D gene: -
V gene: TRBV19
clone size: -
J gene: TRBJ2-3
CDR3 protein: CASSMNQADTQYF
CDR3 DNA: TGTGCCAGTAGTATGAATCAGGCAGATACGCAGTATTTT

D gene: -
V gene: TRBV5-1
clone size: once
J gene: TRBJ1-1
CDR3 protein: CASSLTQMNTEAFF
CDR3 DNA: TGCGCCAGCAGCTTGACACAAATGAACACTGAAGCTTTCTTT

D gene: -
V gene: TRBV20-1
clone size: -
J gene: TRBJ1-3
CDR3 protein: CSASRGPAGNTIYF
CDR3 DNA: TGCAGTGCTAGTCGAGGTCCCGCTGGAAACACCATATATTTT

D gene: TRBD1
V gene: TRBV23-1
clone size: -
J gene: TRBJ2-1
CDR3 protein: CASSQKGQQSNEQFF
CDR3 DNA: TGCGCCAGCAGTCAAAAGGGACAGCAGAGCAATGAGCAGTTCTTC

D gene: TRBD1
V gene: TRBV5-1
clone size: -
J gene: TRBJ1-2
CDR3 protein: CASSAGQEYGYTF
CDR3 DNA: TGCGCCAGCAGCGCGGGACAGGAGTATGGCTACACCTTC

D gene: TRBD2
V gene: TRBV7-9
clone size: -
J gene: TRBJ2-2
CDR3 protein: CASSLGTSGRRTGELFF
CDR3 DNA: TGTGCCAGCAGCTTGGGGACTAGCGGGAGACGAACCGGGGAGCTGTTTTTT

D gene: -
V gene: TRBV27
clone size: -
J gene: TRBJ2-7
CDR3 protein: CASSPYSEPYEQYF
CDR3 DNA: TGTGCCAGCAGTCCTTACAGTGAGCCCTACGAGCAGTACTTC

D gene: -
V gene: TRBV10-1
clone size: -
J gene: TRBJ1-5
CDR3 protein: CASSDLPGNQPQHF
CDR3 DNA: TGCGCCAGCAGTGACCTACCGGGGAATCAGCCCCAGCATTTT

D gene: TRBD2
V gene: TRBV7-6
clone size: -
J gene: TRBJ2-7
CDR3 protein: CASSLGSGGPREQYF
CDR3 DNA: TGTGCCAGCAGCTTAGGTAGCGGGGGGCCTCGGGAGCAGTACTTC

D gene: -
V gene: TRBV5-4
clone size: -
J gene: TRBJ2-3
CDR3 protein: CASSFTATDTQYF
CDR3 DNA: TGTGCCAGCAGCTTTACCGCCACAGATACGCAGTATTTT

D gene: TRBD1
V gene: TRBV6-6
clone size: -
J gene: TRBJ2-7
CDR3 protein: CASSYSGRGQSYEQYF
CDR3 DNA: TGTGCCAGCAGTTACTCAGGCAGGGGGCAATCCTACGAGCAGTACTTC

D gene: TRBD1
V gene: TRBV6-5
clone size: few
J gene: TRBJ1-3
CDR3 protein: CASSNRGPGNTIYF
CDR3 DNA: TGTGCCAGCAGTAATAGGGGGCCTGGAAACACCATATATTTT

D gene: -
V gene: TRBV5-1
clone size: -
J gene: TRBJ2-3
CDR3 protein: CASSPTDSTDTQYF
CDR3 DNA: TGCGCCAGCAGCCCCACTGACTCCACAGATACGCAGTATTTT

D gene: -
V gene: TRBV7-8
clone size: few
J gene: TRBJ1-6
CDR3 protein: CASSPQESSYNSPLHF
CDR3 DNA: TGTGCCAGCAGCCCCCAAGAGAGCTCCTATAATTCACCCCTCCACTTT

D gene: TRBD1
V gene: TRBV18
clone size: -
J gene: TRBJ1-1
CDR3 protein: CASSPVQGAQYTEAFF
CDR3 DNA: TGTGCCAGCTCACCCGTACAGGGGGCGCAGTACACTGAAGCTTTCTTT

D gene: -
V gene: TRBV2
clone size: -
J gene: TRBJ1-2
CDR3 protein: CASSDDGNYGYTF
CDR3 DNA: TGTGCCAGCAGTGACGACGGAAACTATGGCTACACCTTC

D gene: -
V gene: TRBV6-5
clone size: medium-sized
J gene: TRBJ2-2
CDR3 protein: CASSHRQVNTGELFF
CDR3 DNA: TGTGCCAGCAGCCACAGACAGGTTAACACCGGGGAGCTGTTTTTT

D gene: -
V gene: TRBV9
clone size: few
J gene: TRBJ1-5
CDR3 protein: CASSGGTPDQPQHF
CDR3 DNA: TGTGCCAGCAGCGGGGGGACACCCGATCAGCCCCAGCATTTT

D gene: TRBD1
V gene: TRBV3-1/TRBV3-2
clone size: -
J gene: TRBJ2-1
CDR3 protein: CASSRDRVSALLF
CDR3 DNA: TGTGCCAGCAGCCGAGACAGGGTGTCCGCGCTGCTCTTC

D gene: TRBD2
V gene: TRBV5-8
clone size: few
J gene: TRBJ2-7
CDR3 protein: CASSSRLASYEQYF
CDR3 DNA: TGTGCCAGCAGCTCCCGACTAGCGTCCTACGAGCAGTACTTC

D gene: -
V gene: TRBV5-1
clone size: -
J gene: TRBJ2-7
CDR3 protein: CASRLTGSYEQYF
CDR3 DNA: TGCGCCAGCAGACTGACAGGATCCTACGAGCAGTACTTC

D gene: -
V gene: TRBV19
clone size: -
J gene: TRBJ2-7
CDR3 protein: CASSIDAGPGGYEQYF
CDR3 DNA: TGTGCCAGTAGTATAGACGCGGGGCCCGGGGGTTACGAGCAGTACTTC

D gene: TRBD1
V gene: TRBV10-2
clone size: -
J gene: TRBJ1-1
CDR3 protein: CASSESRDREAFF
CDR3 DNA: TGCGCCAGCAGTGAGTCGCGGGACAGGGAAGCTTTCTTT